This TCR beta chain was found in a study of control samples from healthy donors and cancer patients. Generated by immunoSEQ multiplex PCR, the TCRdb table keeps only in-frame clones and is missing some. The sample shows 130,000 or so clones, roughly nine tenths of them seen only once. Germline trimming cut 4 bases from V and 3 bases from J; bases unmatched to any gene: 12. This CDR3 spans 16 amino acids. Germline values: CDR1 SGHNT, CDR2 YYREEE (reference sequence). The genes are TRBV5-4 and TRBJ2-7, with 8 positions matching TRBD2. The material sequenced was blood. The source of this sequence is a man aged 18 to 29 in good health. CDR3: CASSLLGPGTSYEQYF. The CDR3 DNA sequence: TGTGCCAGCAGCCTCCTAGGACCCGGGACTAGCTACGAGCAGTACTTC.